This T cell receptor beta chain was sequenced for a study of blood T cell repertoires in COVID-19. Study overall: The samples span acute and convalescent COVID-19 from the United States, Italy and Spain. From T cells, B-cell-depleted T cells, or PBMCs came the material, which was cDNA or gDNA.

Authors' data handling: Estimation of nucleated cell counts was performed using reference gene primer amplification. Assay: immunoSEQ multiplex PCR; the TCRdb copy retains only in-frame clones and omits some. V and J calls and clone size are given by that table; D and trimming were obtained from the DNA. The sample comprises fewer than 75,000 clones, roughly 86% of which are singletons, and roughly 1.4% rests with the top ten. This receptor was identified in a man aged 55-75 years with acute or convalescent COVID-19. Material: peripheral blood.

CDR3 residues: CASSSPLGQVEKLFF. The CDR3 DNA sequence: TGTGCCAGCAGCTCACCCCTGGGACAGGTTGAAAAACTGTTTTTT. The chain couples TRBV9 to TRBJ1-4; 8 bases match TRBD1. The CDR3 consists of 15 residues. The germline V gene has CDR1 SGDLS and CDR2 YYNGEE. V dropped 4 bases and J dropped 7; count of bases not matched to a gene: 9.